This T cell receptor beta chain appears in the sequencing data of a study of blood T cell repertoires in COVID-19. This table comes from immunoSEQ multiplex PCR, and its TCRdb copy is limited to in-frame clones, with some not included. The table lists 35,000 to 50,000 clones, around nine tenths of them singletons. The germline V gene has CDR1 SGHTA and CDR2 FQGNSA. The junction had 15 bases not matched to a gene; V was cut back by 4 bases and J by 4 bases. This CDR3 region has 18 residues. The chain carries TRBV7-2 and TRBJ2-1, with 8 bases identical to TRBD2. This receptor was taken from a human donor in a cohort sampled during active COVID-19. The sequencing input was peripheral blood. Written as DNA, the CDR3 is TGTGCCAGCAGCTCCCCTTCGCTTGCAGCGGGAGATTACAATGAGCAGTTCTTC. Its protein product is CASSSPSLAAGDYNEQFF.